These T cell receptor beta chains were read from a single sample in a study of beta chain features in type 1 diabetes. The repertoire was sequenced with immunoSEQ multiplex PCR; TCRdb's copy has only in-frame clones and lacks some. The repertoire has 350,000 or so clones, 15% to 20% of them found once; the top ten carry 0.044%. Material for sequencing was naive CD4+ T cells from blood. The origin of the receptors is a woman under 30 in good health. Both conserved end residues are part of each CDR3. D genes are given only for firm matches. The size of a clone is reported for some rows only, either as once, few or many, or as a class for expanded clones.

j_gene	abundance	d_gene	v_gene	CDR3aa	CDR3nt
TRBJ2-7	.	.	TRBV25-1	CASSEDNRIYEQYF	TGTGCCAGCAGTGAGGATAACAGGATCTACGAGCAGTACTTC
TRBJ1-6	.	TRBD1	TRBV19	CASSVPGQGGSPLHF	TGTGCCAGTAGTGTCCCGGGACAGGGGGGTTCACCCCTCCACTTT
TRBJ2-7	.	.	TRBV27	CASRTVNSYEQYF	TGTGCCAGCAGGACAGTGAACTCCTACGAGCAGTACTTC
TRBJ1-1	few	.	TRBV30	CAWRFRNTEAFF	TGTGCCTGGAGATTTCGGAACACTGAAGCTTTCTTT
TRBJ1-2	.	TRBD1	TRBV7-6	CASSLEGAIYGYTF	TGTGCCAGCAGCTTGGAGGGGGCGATCTATGGCTACACCTTC
TRBJ1-2	once	.	TRBV11-2	CASSLVRQQMKGYTF	TGTGCCAGCAGCTTAGTCAGACAACAAATGAAAGGCTACACCTTC
TRBJ1-1	.	.	TRBV18	CASSPARTEAFF	TGTGCCAGCTCCCCCGCTCGGACTGAAGCTTTCTTT
TRBJ1-2	.	.	TRBV9	CASSVSGGTDGYTF	TGTGCCAGCAGCGTTTCGGGAGGGACTGATGGCTACACCTTC
TRBJ1-3	.	.	TRBV2	CASSDRGAGNTIYF	TGTGCCAGCAGTGACAGAGGAGCTGGAAACACCATATATTTT
TRBJ1-5	.	.	TRBV4-3	CASSPEFNQPQHF	TGCGCCAGCAGCCCGGAGTTTAATCAGCCCCAGCATTTT
TRBJ1-4	few	.	TRBV29-1	CSVYLQGANEKLFF	TGCAGCGTTTACTTACAGGGAGCTAATGAAAAACTGTTTTTT
TRBJ1-2	.	.	TRBV18	CASSPDRSYYGYTF	TGTGCCAGCTCACCAGACAGGAGCTACTATGGCTACACCTTC
TRBJ1-5	few	.	TRBV23-1	CASSQLHRASYQPQHF	TGCGCCAGCAGTCAACTTCACAGGGCATCGTATCAGCCCCAGCATTTT
TRBJ1-2	few	.	TRBV7-2	CASTPQGGNYGYTF	TGTGCCAGCACTCCCCAAGGGGGAAACTATGGCTACACCTTC
TRBJ2-7	few	.	TRBV5-1	CASSLGSAYEQYF	TGCGCCAGCAGCTTGGGGTCAGCCTACGAGCAGTACTTC
TRBJ2-7	few	.	TRBV7-2	CASSPRAGSYEQYF	TGTGCCAGCAGCCCTAGAGCGGGTTCCTACGAGCAGTACTTC
TRBJ2-3	.	TRBD1	TRBV7-2	CASSPQGVPTDTQYF	TGTGCCAGCAGCCCCCAGGGGGTTCCCACAGATACGCAGTATTTT
TRBJ2-7	few	TRBD1	TRBV30	CAWSERDRGDEQYF	TGTGCCTGGAGTGAACGGGACAGGGGAGACGAGCAGTACTTC
TRBJ2-1	.	.	TRBV11-3	CASSLPRSNEQFF	TGTGCCAGCAGCTTACCTAGGAGCAATGAGCAGTTCTTC
TRBJ2-5	.	.	TRBV7-9	CASSPVIEETQYF	TGTGCCAGCAGCCCGGTCATTGAGGAGACCCAGTACTTC
TRBJ1-2	few	.	TRBV29-1	CSVAPAGGYGYTF	TGCAGCGTTGCCCCCGCGGGGGGGTATGGCTACACCTTC
TRBJ2-7	.	.	TRBV20-1	CSASPRDEQYF	TGCAGTGCTAGCCCCAGGGACGAGCAGTACTTC